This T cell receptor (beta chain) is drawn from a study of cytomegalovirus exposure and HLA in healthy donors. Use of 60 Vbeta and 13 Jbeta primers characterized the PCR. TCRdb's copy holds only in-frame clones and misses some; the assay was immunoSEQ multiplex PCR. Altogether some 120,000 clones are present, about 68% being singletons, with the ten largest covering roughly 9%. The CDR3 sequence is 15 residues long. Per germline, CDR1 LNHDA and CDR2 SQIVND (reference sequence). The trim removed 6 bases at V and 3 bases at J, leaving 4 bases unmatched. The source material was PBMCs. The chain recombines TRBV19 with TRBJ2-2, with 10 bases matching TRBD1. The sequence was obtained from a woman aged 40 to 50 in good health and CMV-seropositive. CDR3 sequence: CASSLDRGDTGELFF. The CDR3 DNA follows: TGTGCCAGTAGCTTGGACAGGGGGGACACCGGGGAGCTGTTTTTT.